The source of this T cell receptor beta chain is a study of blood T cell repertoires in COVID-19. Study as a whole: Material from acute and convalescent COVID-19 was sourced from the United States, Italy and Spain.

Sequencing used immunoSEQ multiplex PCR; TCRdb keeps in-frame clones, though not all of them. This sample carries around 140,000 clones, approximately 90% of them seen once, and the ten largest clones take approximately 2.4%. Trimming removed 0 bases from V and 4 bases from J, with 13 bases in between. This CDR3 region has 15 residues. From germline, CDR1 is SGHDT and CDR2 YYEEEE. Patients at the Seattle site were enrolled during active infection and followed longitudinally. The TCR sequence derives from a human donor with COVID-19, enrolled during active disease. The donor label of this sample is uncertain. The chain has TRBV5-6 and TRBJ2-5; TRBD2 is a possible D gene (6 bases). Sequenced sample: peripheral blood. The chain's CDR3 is CASSLVWGEAETQYF. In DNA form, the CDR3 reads TGTGCCAGCAGCTTGGTCTGGGGGGAGGCAGAGACCCAGTACTTC.